One and the same sample provided the 5 T cell receptor beta chains below, sequenced in a study of response to subunit inactivated influenza vaccine. In TCRdb, the RT-PCR reads were re-called with MiXCR into one record per CDR3 protein. The repertoire has a few hundred thousand distinct CDR3 sequences, 14% of them found once; the top ten carry 11%. The sequencing here drew on PBMCs from blood, taken 11 to 12 days after vaccination. These receptors were obtained from a man aged 45-65 years who received an inactivated influenza vaccine.

This sequence joins TRBV6-2 or TRBV6-3 and TRBJ2-3; D may be TRBD1 or TRBD2 (6 bases each). V lost 7 bases and J lost 3, with 17 bases in between. In germline, CDR1 is MNHEY, CDR2 SVGEGT. This CDR3 contains 15 residues. CDR3 in DNA: TGTGCCAGCACGGGATATACAGGGAGGACAGATACGCAGTATTTT. Protein sequence: CASTGYTGRTDTQYF.

This clonotype was found a few times. The chain employs TRBV5-1 and TRBJ2-1; the match to TRBD2 covers 10 bases. The germline CDR1 and CDR2 sequences are SGHRS and YFSETQ. The CDR3 loop spans 15 amino acids. The junction had 10 bases not matched to a gene; V was cut back by 7 bases and J by 6 bases. CDR3 DNA: TGCGCCAGCGGGCCTAGCGGGGGTACATTCAATGAGCAGTTCTTC. The encoded protein is CASGPSGGTFNEQFF.

V usage is TRBV28 and J usage is TRBJ2-7; TRBD1 aligns across 9 bases. V lost 5 bases, J lost 2 bases, and 13 bases stayed unmatched. Germline V CDR1 and CDR2: MDHEN, SYDVKM. The CDR3 has 17 residues. The CDR3 spells CASSPKTGQGTTYEQYF. In DNA, the CDR3 is TGTGCCAGCAGTCCCAAAACCGGACAGGGGACTACCTACGAGCAGTACTTC.

In this sample, this clonotype turned up a few times. The rearrangement uses TRBV7-8 and TRBJ2-7; D remains unclear. Per the germline V gene, CDR1 is SGHVS and CDR2 is FQNEAQ. This CDR3 comprises 14 residues. V dropped 1 base and J dropped 1 base, with 8 bases sitting between them. CDR3 sequence reads: CASSLGVLSYEQYF. CDR3 in DNA: TGTGCCAGCAGCTTAGGAGTGCTGTCCTACGAGCAGTACTTC.

V is TRBV9 and J is TRBJ2-5; 13 bases map to TRBD2. This CDR3 is 16 amino acids long. V was clipped by 4 bases and J by 5 bases; unmatched bases: 8. Germline-derived CDR1 and CDR2 are SGDLS and YYNGEE. The chain's CDR3 is CASSSKGLAGTETQYF. In nucleotides, the CDR3 is TGTGCCAGCAGCTCTAAGGGACTAGCGGGAACTGAGACCCAGTACTTC.